The clone carrying this TCR beta chain was counted only a few times. Its matching antigen is unknown. From the 5' RACE reads, TCRdb called clonotypes with MiXCR, one entry per CDR3 protein. The table includes about 250,000 distinct CDR3 sequences, roughly 32% detected once. The data were obtained in a study of CD8 T cells in ankylosing spondylitis. Study-wide findings and caveats: A motif of under 10 highly homologous TCR beta variants was seen as apparently characteristic of ankylosing spondylitis blood. Matched ankylosing spondylitis synovial fluid reportedly showed significant enrichment of disease-linked clones.

Unmatched junction bases numbered 10, after V lost 8 bases and J lost 0 bases. The CDR3 is 16 residues long. This sequence joins TRBV12-3 or TRBV12-4 and TRBJ2-1, with 7 positions matching TRBD1. The TCR comes from a male donor with ankylosing spondylitis or in good health (not recorded which). Sequencing used blood, either unsorted or a sorted T cell fraction (not recorded which). CDR3 region: CASRRSGGSSYNEQFF. CDR3 DNA sequence: TGTGCCAGCCGCCGATCAGGGGGTAGCTCCTACAATGAGCAGTTCTTC.